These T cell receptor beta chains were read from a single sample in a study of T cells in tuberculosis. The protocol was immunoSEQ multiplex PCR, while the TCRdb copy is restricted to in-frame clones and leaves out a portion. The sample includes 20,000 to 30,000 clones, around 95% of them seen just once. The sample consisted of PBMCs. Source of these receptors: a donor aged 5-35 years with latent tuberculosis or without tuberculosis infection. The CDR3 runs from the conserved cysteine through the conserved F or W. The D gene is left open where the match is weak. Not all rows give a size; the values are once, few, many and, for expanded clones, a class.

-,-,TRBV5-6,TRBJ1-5,TGTGCCAGCAGCTTGGCGGGACACTATCAGCCCCAGCATTTT,CASSLAGHYQPQHF
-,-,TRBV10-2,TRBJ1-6,TGCGCCAGCAGTGAGTCGGGCAGCATTTCCTATAATTCACCCCTCCACTTT,CASSESGSISYNSPLHF
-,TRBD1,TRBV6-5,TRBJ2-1,TGTGCCAGCAGTTACGGACAGGGCTATTATGAGCAGTTCTTC,CASSYGQGYYEQFF
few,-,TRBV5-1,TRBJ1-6,TGCGCCAGCAGCTCCGACGGGGATGGGAATTCACCCCTCCACTTT,CASSSDGDGNSPLHF
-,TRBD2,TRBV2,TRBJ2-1,TGTGCCAGCAGACGGCTAGCGGAGCCCTACAATGAGCAGTTCTTC,CASRRLAEPYNEQFF
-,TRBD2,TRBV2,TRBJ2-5,TGTGCCAGCGGGGGGAGGGCGGCGGAGACCCAGTACTTC,CASGGRAAETQYF
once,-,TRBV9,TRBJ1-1,TGTGCCAGCAGCGCGGGAGGGGGAAACACTGAAGCTTTCTTT,CASSAGGGNTEAFF
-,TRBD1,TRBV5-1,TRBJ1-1,TGCGCCAGCAGCTTGGAGGACAGGGCCTACCCTGAAGCTTTCTTT,CASSLEDRAYPEAFF
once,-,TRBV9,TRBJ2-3,TGTGCCAGCAGCGTAATGGCTACAGATACGCAGTATTTT,CASSVMATDTQYF
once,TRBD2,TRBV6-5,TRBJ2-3,TGTGCCAGCAGTCTAACTAGCGGAGGCACAGATACGCAGTATTTT,CASSLTSGGTDTQYF
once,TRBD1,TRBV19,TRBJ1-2,TGTGCCAGTACCCCATCGACGGGGGGACAGGGTAGTTCCTATGGCTACACCTTC,CASTPSTGGQGSSYGYTF
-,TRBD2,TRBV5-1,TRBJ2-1,TGCGCCAGCAGCTTGCGGGGGGGCTCCTACAATGAGCAGTTCTTC,CASSLRGGSYNEQFF
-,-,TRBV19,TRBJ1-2,TGTGCCAGTAGTATAACCGGTAGAGAAGGCTACACCTTC,CASSITGREGYTF
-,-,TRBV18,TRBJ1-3,TGTGCCAGCTCACACAAACAGGGAAACACCATATATTTT,CASSHKQGNTIYF
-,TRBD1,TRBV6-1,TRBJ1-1,TGTGCCAGCAGTGAAACCACAGGGGGCCACACTGAAGCTTTCTTT,CASSETTGGHTEAFF
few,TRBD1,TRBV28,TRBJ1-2,TGTGCCAGCGGACCCCCGGGACAGGGGGCTTACTATGGCTACACCTTC,CASGPPGQGAYYGYTF
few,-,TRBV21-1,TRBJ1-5,TGTGCCAGCATCCGGACATTGGATCAGCCCCAGCATTTT,CASIRTLDQPQHF
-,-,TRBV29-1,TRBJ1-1,TGCAGCGTTGACCGTGGCGGGAACACTGAAGCTTTCTTT,CSVDRGGNTEAFF
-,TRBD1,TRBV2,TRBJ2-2,TGTGCCGGGACAGGGGGCCACGGGGAGCTGTTTTTT,CAGTGGHGELFF
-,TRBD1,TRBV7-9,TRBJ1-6,TGTGCCAGCAGCCCGACGGACAGGAGCCATTTCATTTCACCCCTCCACTTT,CASSPTDRSHFISPLHF
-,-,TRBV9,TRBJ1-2,TGTGCCAGCAGCGTAGACAGGTTTAACTATGGCTACACCTTC,CASSVDRFNYGYTF
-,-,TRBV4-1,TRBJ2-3,TGCGCCAGCAGCCAACCGACAGATACGCAGTATTTT,CASSQPTDTQYF
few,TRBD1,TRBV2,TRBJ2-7,TGTGCCAGCAGTGTCGGACAGGGCAACGAGCAGTACTTC,CASSVGQGNEQYF
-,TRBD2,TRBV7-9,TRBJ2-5,TGTGCCAGCAGCCTACTAGCGGGGGGGGAGACCCAGTACTTC,CASSLLAGGETQYF
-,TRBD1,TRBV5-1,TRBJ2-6,TGCGCCAGCAGGTTGACAGGGGAAGGGGCCAACGTCCTGACTTTC,CASRLTGEGANVLTF
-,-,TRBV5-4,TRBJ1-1,TGTGCCAGCAGCTTCCCTGAGGGCTACCCTGAAGCTTTCTTT,CASSFPEGYPEAFF
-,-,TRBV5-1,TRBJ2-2,TGCGCCAGCAGCCCCAACGAGGGCCGGACGGGCCGGGAGCTGTTTTTT,CASSPNEGRTGRELFF
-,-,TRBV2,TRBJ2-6,TGTGCCAGCAGTGAAGCGGACACTATACTCTCTGGGGCCAACGTCCTGACTTTC,CASSEADTILSGANVLTF
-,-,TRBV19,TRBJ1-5,TGTGCCGTCAAGCGGTCGGGGATGAGGGATCAGCCCCAGCATTTT,CAVKRSGMRDQPQHF
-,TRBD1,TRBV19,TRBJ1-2,TGTGCCAGTAGTAGGACAGGGGACTACACCTTC,CASSRTGDYTF
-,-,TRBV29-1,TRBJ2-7,TGCAGCGTCGCCGGAGGCCTAGCTAACGAGCAGTACTTC,CSVAGGLANEQYF
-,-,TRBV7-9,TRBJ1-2,TGTGCCAGCAGCTCCGGGCAGGGGCGCGGCTATGGCTACACCTTC,CASSSGQGRGYGYTF
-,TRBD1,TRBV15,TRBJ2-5,TGTGCCACCAGCAGTGGGACAGGGCTCCAAGAGACCCAGTACTTC,CATSSGTGLQETQYF
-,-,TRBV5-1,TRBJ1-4,TGCGCCAGCAGCCCCGGAACAGGAGAGGAGGAAAAACTGTTTTTT,CASSPGTGEEEKLFF
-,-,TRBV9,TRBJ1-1,TGTGCCAGCAGCGCTCCAGACAGAAGCACTGAAGCTTTCTTT,CASSAPDRSTEAFF
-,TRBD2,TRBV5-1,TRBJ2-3,TGCGCCAGCAGCGATCGGGCCGGGACTAGCGGGGTTGCGGGAGATACGCAGTATTTT,CASSDRAGTSGVAGDTQYF
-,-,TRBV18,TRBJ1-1,TGTGCCAGCTCACCCCGACGGGGTGAAGCTTTCTTT,CASSPRRGEAFF
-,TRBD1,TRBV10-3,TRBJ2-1,TGTGCCATGGGACAGGGGCAGGACTACAATGAGCAGTTCTTC,CAMGQGQDYNEQFF
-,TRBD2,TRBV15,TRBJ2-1,TGTGCCACCAGCTCGTGGGGGGGGTGGAATGAGCAGTTCTTC,CATSSWGGWNEQFF
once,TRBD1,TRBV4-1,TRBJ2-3,TGCGCCAGCAGCCAAGATGGGACAGGGGCAGATACGCAGTATTTT,CASSQDGTGADTQYF